This TCR beta chain was captured by sequencing in a study of T-cell memory formation after mild COVID-19. Study-level findings and limits: The main location of contracting CD4+ clones was CM and EM, and that of contracting CD8+ clones was EMRA.

TCRdb itself ran the 5' RACE reads through MiXCR, one entry per CDR3 protein. The sample holds about 320,000 distinct CDR3 sequences, approximately 15% seen once. Details on this clonotype: As yet, its antigen is unknown.

CDR3 length: 12 residues. Germline V gene sequence: CDR1 SEHNR, CDR2 FQNEAQ (reference sequence). Trimming shortened V by 8 bases and J by 7 bases, and 12 bases separated the two germline ends. The chain couples TRBV7-9 to TRBJ2-1; weak D call: TRBD2 (7 bases). Sample: PBMCs or a T cell subset sorted from them (not recorded which). This receptor was identified in a man aged 18 to 29 who had mild COVID-19 (a few samples of this study predate the infection). Cell type and time point are not known. CDR3 sequence (DNA): TGTGCCAGCGGGGGGGCGATAAATGAGCAGTTCTTC. As protein: CASGGAINEQFF.